One T cell receptor beta chain is described in this entry. Its target is unknown. Other DNA variants within this sample encode the same CDR3. Deletions cut 0 bases from V and 4 bases from J, with 11 bases between. Per germline, CDR1 SGHRS and CDR2 YFSETQ. The CDR3 length is 15 residues. This entry comes from a study of cytomegalovirus exposure and HLA in healthy donors. Points from the study as a whole: The study flagged around 150 TCR beta chains as cytomegalovirus-associated.

Clones were read by immunoSEQ multiplex PCR, and TCRdb kept only the in-frame ones, dropping some. The sample includes 190,000 or so clones, about four fifths seen only once; the top ten take under 3.5%. The chain carries TRBV5-1 and TRBJ2-1, with D possibly being TRBD2 (6 bases). The material sequenced was PBMCs. The sequence derives from a woman under 30 in good health and CMV-seropositive. The CDR3 is CASSLAGGEYNEQFF. In DNA, the CDR3 is TGCGCCAGCAGCTTGGCCGGGGGAGAGTACAATGAGCAGTTCTTC.